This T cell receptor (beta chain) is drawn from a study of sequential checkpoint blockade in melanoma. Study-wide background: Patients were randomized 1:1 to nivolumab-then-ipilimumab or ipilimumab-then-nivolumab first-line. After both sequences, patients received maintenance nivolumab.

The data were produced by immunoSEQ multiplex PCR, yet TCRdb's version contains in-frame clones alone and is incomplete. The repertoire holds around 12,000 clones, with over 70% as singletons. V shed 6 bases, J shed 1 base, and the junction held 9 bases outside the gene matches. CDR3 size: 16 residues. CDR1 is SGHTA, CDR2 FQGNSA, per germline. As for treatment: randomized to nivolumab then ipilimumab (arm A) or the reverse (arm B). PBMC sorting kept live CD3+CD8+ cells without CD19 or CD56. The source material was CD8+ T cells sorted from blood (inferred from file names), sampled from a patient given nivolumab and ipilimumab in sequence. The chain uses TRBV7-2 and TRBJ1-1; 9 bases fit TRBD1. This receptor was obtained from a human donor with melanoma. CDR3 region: CASSWGTGFSNTEAFF. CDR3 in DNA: TGTGCCAGCAGTTGGGGGACAGGGTTCTCGAACACTGAAGCTTTCTTT.